Given below is one T cell receptor (beta chain) in context. Sequenced by immunoSEQ multiplex PCR; TCRdb stores in-frame clones only, minus some. The repertoire holds a few hundred thousand clones, around 86% seen once, with approximately 1.6% in the top ten. This specimen comes from a study of blood T cell repertoires in COVID-19. Across about 22 US areas, participants ranged in age from about 18 to 90 years. Trimming stripped 4 bases from V and 7 bases from J, with 14 bases between. The germline gives CDR1 LGHDT, CDR2 YNNKEL (reference sequence). This CDR3 is built from 13 residues. The material sequenced was PBMCs or T cells enriched from blood (not recorded which). The V and J genes are TRBV3-1 (or the pseudogene TRBV3-2) and TRBJ2-7; D gene ambiguous. The source is a woman between 45 and 60 years old who had recovered from COVID-19. The CDR3 spells CASSPPFPLEQYF. The DNA of the CDR3 is TGTGCCAGCAGCCCACCATTCCCACTGGAGCAGTACTTC.